Listed here are 20 T cell receptor beta chains from one sample, sequenced in a study of blood T cells in healthy people across ages. A second PCR of about 6 to 11 cycles used a sample-barcoded 5' primer and a J-beta primer mix. TCRdb reprocessed the 5' RACE reads with MiXCR, giving one entry per CDR3 protein. The sample lists some 900,000 distinct CDR3 sequences, approximately 49% seen once, with 10% to 15% in the top ten. The sequenced sample consisted of blood. The receptors originated from a man aged 25 to 45 in good health.

This clonotype was seen just once. The chain joins TRBV4-2 to TRBJ1-2; 10 nucleotides agree with TRBD1. The CDR3 totals 16 residues. Trimming cost V 3 bases and J 7 bases; bases outside gene matches: 11. From germline, CDR1 is LGHNA and CDR2 YNFKEQ. This CDR3 is CASSQGGDRGRFGYTF. The CDR3 bases are TGTGCCAGCAGCCAGGGGGGCGACAGGGGGCGTTTTGGCTACACCTTC.

V is TRBV11-2 and J is TRBJ2-1, with a weak D call TRBD2 (6 bases). Germline CDR1 is SGHAT and CDR2 is FQNNGV. CDR3 length: 12 residues. V shed 4 bases and J shed 10 bases, with 11 bases lying between them. The CDR3 nucleotides are TGTGCCAGCAGCTCGGGGAGGACGGAGCAGTTCTTC. Translating it yields CASSSGRTEQFF.

This chain joins TRBV13 and TRBJ2-6, with 10 positions matching TRBD2. CDR1 and CDR2 (germline): PRHDT, FYEKMQ (reference sequence). Trimming at V came to 0 bases and at J to 1 base, leaving 6 bases not matched to a gene. This CDR3 region has 19 residues. The DNA of the CDR3 is TGTGCCAGCAGCTTAGGCCTAGCGGGGGTCCAGTCTGGGGCCAACGTCCTGACTTTC. Protein: CASSLGLAGVQSGANVLTF.

The genes are TRBV12-3 or TRBV12-4 and TRBJ1-5, with D possibly being TRBD1 (5 bases). Trimming removed 1 base at V and 6 bases at J, with 10 bases between. There are 14 residues in the CDR3. The CDR3 DNA sequence: TGTGCCAGCAGTTTAGGACAGCGGCTTCAGCCCCAGCATTTT. Translated, it gives CASSLGQRLQPQHF.

In its sample, this clonotype was seen a few times. The chain couples TRBV5-1 to TRBJ1-5, with a possible D match to TRBD1 (5 bases). This CDR3 is built from 14 residues. The V gene lost 4 bases and the J gene lost 6 bases, with 14 bases spanning the gap. Looked up from germline, CDR1 is SGHRS and CDR2 is YFSETQ. Here the CDR3 DNA reads TGCGCCAGCAGCCCCGATGGTGGGGGTCAGCCCCAGCATTTT. This gives the protein CASSPDGGGQPQHF. Looking up the rest from reference TRBV5-1 and TRBJ1-5 gives the full variable domain: KAGVTQTPRYLIKTRGQQVTLSCSPISGHRSVSWYQQTPGQGLQFLFEYFSETQRNKGNFPGRFSGRQFSNSRSEMNVSTLELGDSALYLCASSPDGGGQPQHFGDGTRLSIL.

V is TRBV4-1 and J is TRBJ1-1, with D possibly TRBD1 on 5 matching bases. CDR1 is MGHRA, CDR2 YSYEKL, per germline. The CDR3 extends over 13 amino acids. V was cut by 4 bases and J by 3 bases, with 9 bases left in between. The CDR3 DNA reads TGCGCCAGCAGCCCGACAGCGGACACTGAAGCTTTCTTT. Residues: CASSPTADTEAFF.

This clonotype showed up just once. The CDR3 coding sequence is TGTGCTAGTGGTTTGGACAGGGGGCGCGTCTATGGCTACACCTTC. Its protein product is CASGLDRGRVYGYTF. The rearrangement joins TRBV12-5 to TRBJ1-2, with TRBD1 matching over 9 bases. Germline assignment: CDR1 LGHNT and CDR2 FRNRAP. J was trimmed by 4 bases and V by 1 base; bases with no gene match: 4. This CDR3 region has 15 residues. The variable domain in full, with the rest retrieved from reference TRBV12-5 and TRBJ1-2, is DARVTQTPRHKVTEMGQEVTMRCQPILGHNTVFWYRQTMMQGLELLAYFRNRAPLDDSGMPKDRFSAEMPDATLATLKIQPSEPRDSAVYFCASGLDRGRVYGYTFGSGTRLTVV.

The chain is built from TRBV6-2 or TRBV6-3 and TRBJ1-1; D ambiguous. CDR3 length: 14 amino acids. The V gene lost 8 bases and the J gene lost 1 base, with 14 bases spanning the gap. Germline CDR1 MNHEY, CDR2 SVGEGT. The CDR3 DNA follows: TGTGCCAGCGGTCCTCCTGGGCAGAACACTGAAGCTTTCTTT. This gives the protein CASGPPGQNTEAFF.

This rearrangement joins TRBV6-1 to TRBJ1-5, with D unclear. Germline CDR1 MNHNS, CDR2 SASEGT. The V end lost 7 bases, the J end lost 4 bases, and 17 bases lay between the germline ends. The CDR3 is 15 residues long. The DNA of the CDR3 is TGTGCCAGCATCCCCTCGGTGGGGATAAATCAGCCCCAGCATTTT. Its translation is CASIPSVGINQPQHF.

The rearrangement links TRBV5-6 to TRBJ2-3, with a weak D call TRBD1 (5 bases). The germline V and J ends were trimmed by 1 base and 3 bases, with 18 bases remaining between them. The germline V gene encodes CDR1 SGHDT and CDR2 YYEEEE. This CDR3 region has 17 residues. CDR3 protein: CASSLYGREVATDTQYF. CDR3 in DNA: TGTGCCAGCAGCTTGTACGGCAGGGAAGTCGCAACAGATACGCAGTATTTT.

This clonotype was counted only a few times. This chain uses TRBV24-1 with TRBJ2-3; the D gene is possibly TRBD1 (6 bases). Between the trimmed V and J ends, which lost 2 bases and 6 bases, there was a span of 17 bases. Per the germline V gene, CDR1 is KGHDR and CDR2 is SFDVKD. The CDR3 totals 16 residues. The CDR3 DNA follows: TGTGCCACCAGTGATTCAACGAGGGGGAGCGGCGATACGCAGTATTTT. This translates into CATSDSTRGSGDTQYF.

The chain links TRBV4-2 to TRBJ2-3; TRBD2 matches at 15 bases. Germline V gene data show CDR1 as LGHNA and CDR2 as YNFKEQ. V lost 1 base and J lost 6; bases outside the gene matches: 8. The CDR3 is made up of 18 amino acids. The DNA of the CDR3 is TGTGCCAGCAGCCAAGGGACTAGCGGGGGGGCTCTTTCGGATACGCAGTATTTT. Translation: CASSQGTSGGALSDTQYF.

There are a few counts of this clonotype. For the CDR3, the DNA is TGTGCCAGCAGTCCCCGACAGAACCTACTCTACGAGCAGTACTTC. Its protein is CASSPRQNLLYEQYF. This chain uses TRBV14 with TRBJ2-7; D perhaps matches TRBD1 (5 bases). CDR3 length: 15 amino acids. The V gene's germline CDR1 is SGHDN and CDR2 FVKESK. Trimming removed 6 bases from V and 3 bases from J, with 18 bases in between.

This clonotype was counted only a few times. The genes are TRBV4-3 and TRBJ2-5; 9 nucleotides agree with TRBD1. Germline V gene sequence: CDR1 LGHNA, CDR2 YSLEER. CDR3 length: 16 amino acids. The V segment lost 3 bases and the J segment 2 bases; nucleotides outside the gene matches: 7. The CDR3 reads CASSHQPGQGQETQYF. The CDR3 coding sequence is TGCGCCAGCAGCCATCAGCCGGGACAGGGACAAGAGACCCAGTACTTC.

This chain links TRBV28 with TRBJ2-3; 7 bases align to TRBD2. The CDR3 runs to 13 residues. V lost 6 bases, J lost 4 bases, and 4 bases stayed unmatched. The V gene's germline CDR1 is MDHEN and CDR2 SYDVKM. The CDR3 loop is CASSSTSADTQYF. The CDR3 DNA reads as TGTGCCAGCAGCTCAACTAGCGCAGATACGCAGTATTTT. Based on the CDR3 plus reference TRBV28 and TRBJ2-3, the full variable domain is DVKVTQSSRYLVKRTGEKVFLECVQDMDHENMFWYRQDPGLGLRLIYFSYDVKMKEKGDIPEGYSVSREKKERFSLILESASTNQTSMYLCASSSTSADTQYFGPGTRLTVL.

As DNA, the CDR3 is TGCGCCAGCAGCCGCCCACCGGCCCCGTCGCGATACAATGAGCAGTTCTTC. Protein: CASSRPPAPSRYNEQFF. The J gene is TRBJ2-1, the V gene TRBV4-1; D gene ambiguous. V was pared by 4 bases and J by 4 bases, with 20 bases between. The CDR3 has 17 residues. CDR1 and CDR2 (germline): MGHRA, YSYEKL.

This clonotype was counted between two and nine times. The gene calls are TRBV6-5 and TRBJ2-6, with D perhaps TRBD2 (6 bases). Per germline, CDR1 MNHEY and CDR2 SVGAGI. The CDR3 contains 16 residues. V dropped 9 bases and J dropped 1 base, with 16 bases sitting between them. The CDR3 region is CASTFLEGSGANVLTF. CDR3 sequence (DNA): TGTGCCAGTACCTTCCTGGAGGGGTCTGGGGCCAACGTCCTGACTTTC.

This rearrangement joins TRBV4-2 to TRBJ1-5; D is unresolved. Germline loops: CDR1 LGHNA, CDR2 YNFKEQ. This CDR3 region has 16 residues. V lost 3 bases and J 0 bases, leaving 12 bases between the germline ends. The CDR3 bases are TGTGCCAGCAGCCAGAACCTAGCCAATAGCAATCAGCCCCAGCATTTT. Amino acid sequence: CASSQNLANSNQPQHF.

V gene TRBV5-1 combines with J gene TRBJ1-4, with TRBD1 matching over 10 bases. V was pared by 0 bases and J by 6 bases, with 5 bases of the junction left unmatched. In germline, CDR1 is SGHRS, CDR2 YFSETQ. The CDR3 runs 16 residues. The CDR3, as DNA: TGCGCCAGCAGCTTGGCGGGACAGGGGCGTCATGAAAAACTGTTTTTT. It specifies CASSLAGQGRHEKLFF.

This clonotype was counted between two and nine times. This chain links TRBV6-5 with TRBJ1-2; 10 bases agree with TRBD1. V shed 6 bases, J shed 4 bases, and the junction held 2 bases outside the gene matches. The CDR3 covers 13 residues. Germline assignment: CDR1 MNHEY and CDR2 SVGAGI. This chain's CDR3 is CASRWDRGYGYTF. The CDR3 DNA is TGTGCCAGCAGATGGGACAGGGGCTATGGCTACACCTTC.